This T cell receptor beta chain comes out of a study of blood T cell repertoires in COVID-19. The overall study: The United States, Italy and Spain supplied acute and convalescent COVID-19 samples. Sources were T cells, B-cell-depleted T cells, or PBMCs; the material itself was cDNA or gDNA.

From germline, CDR1 is SGHTA and CDR2 FQGNSA. CDR3 size: 15 residues. Trimming removed 5 bases from V and 1 base from J; junction bases left unmatched: 7. Clones were sequenced by immunoSEQ multiplex PCR, and TCRdb holds only the in-frame ones, with some missing. The table has some 140,000 clones, 70% to 85% seen once. The source material was peripheral blood. The rearrangement links TRBV7-2 to TRBJ2-5; 7 bases fit TRBD1. The source of this sequence is a woman aged 55-69 years with acute or convalescent COVID-19. The CDR3: CASSTGTAFQETQYF. Here the CDR3 DNA reads TGTGCCAGCAGCACGGGGACAGCTTTCCAAGAGACCCAGTACTTC.